A single sample is the source of the 32 T cell receptor beta chains below, sequenced in a study of T cells in Graves' hyperthyroidism and ophthalmopathy. There were TCR beta CDR3 regions amplified from RNA transcripts. First-round RT-PCR with HTBI primers amplified the TCR CDR3 region. TCRdb redid the calling of the multiplex PCR reads with MiXCR, one entry per CDR3 protein. The data show more than 300,000 distinct CDR3 sequences, about 15% seen once. Sequenced input: blood. Receptors originate from a woman in her sixties or seventies with Graves' hyperthyroidism.

This clonotype was found many times. The CDR3 coding sequence is TGTGCCAGCAGCTCGACCCCAGGCAATGAGCAGTTCTTC. As protein: CASSSTPGNEQFF. The chain joins TRBV7-3 to TRBJ2-1; no firm D call. V dropped 4 bases and J dropped 6 bases, with 10 bases sitting between them. CDR1 is SGHTA and CDR2 is FQGTGA in the germline V gene. The CDR3 contains 13 residues.

This clonotype was seen a handful of times. The chain recombines TRBV25-1 with TRBJ1-2, with D unresolved. V was clipped by 3 bases and J by 8 bases, with 16 bases between them. CDR1 MGHDK and CDR2 SYGVNS come from the germline V gene. CDR3 length: 14 residues. CDR3 sequence reads: CASSDAPGMGGYTF. CDR3 coding DNA: TGTGCCAGCAGTGACGCCCCGGGTATGGGGGGCTACACCTTC.

This chain links TRBV7-2 with TRBJ1-1; 8 nucleotides agree with TRBD1. The V gene end was trimmed by 2 bases and the J gene end by 4 bases; junction bases not matched to a gene: 6. The CDR3 sequence is 15 residues long. CDR1 and CDR2 (germline): SGHTA, FQGNSA. The CDR3 loop is CASSLQGARSTEAFF. Here the CDR3 DNA reads TGTGCCAGCAGCTTACAGGGGGCCAGAAGCACTGAAGCTTTCTTT.

This chain connects TRBV30 to TRBJ2-2; D remains ambiguous. Per germline, CDR1 GTSNPN and CDR2 SVGIG (reference sequence). The CDR3 sequence is 16 residues long. Trimming took 2 bases from V and 0 from J, leaving 13 bases between them. The CDR3 DNA is TGTGCCTGGAGTTTATATCTCCGGACGAACACCGGGGAGCTGTTTTTT. Protein product: CAWSLYLRTNTGELFF. Full variable domain (rest looked up from reference TRBV30 and TRBJ2-2): SQTIHQWPATLVQPVGSPLSLECTVEGTSNPNLYWYRQAAGRGLQLLFYSVGIGQISSEVPQNLSASRPQDRQFILSSKKLLLSDSGFYLCAWSLYLRTNTGELFFGEGSRLTVL.

J is TRBJ2-7 and V is TRBV5-5; 8 nucleotides line up with TRBD1. The CDR3 runs to 14 residues. Germline CDR1 is SGHKS and CDR2 is YYEKEE (reference sequence). Germline trimming cut 0 bases from V and 4 bases from J; bases unmatched to any gene: 3. In DNA form, the CDR3 reads TGTGCCAGCAGCTTGGGACAGGGGAAATACGAGCAGTACTTC. Protein sequence: CASSLGQGKYEQYF.

This clonotype has ten or more counts. The chain joins TRBV6-1 to TRBJ2-1, with D hard to call. This CDR3 has 13 residues. The germline V gene encodes CDR1 MNHNS and CDR2 SASEGT. Trimming removed 4 bases at V and 6 bases at J, with 10 bases between. This CDR3 reads CASSVETPNEQFF. The CDR3 DNA reads TGTGCCAGCAGTGTAGAGACTCCCAATGAGCAGTTCTTC.

This clonotype appeared many times. The chain carries TRBV28 and TRBJ1-4, with 9 bases lining up with TRBD1. The V gene end was trimmed by 8 bases and the J gene end by 7 bases; junction bases not matched to a gene: 5. Germline V gives CDR1 MDHEN, CDR2 SYDVKM. The CDR3 covers 13 residues. CDR3 amino acids: CASHWTGAEKLFF. In DNA form, the CDR3 reads TGTGCCAGCCACTGGACAGGGGCTGAAAAACTGTTTTTT. Full variable domain (rest looked up from reference TRBV28 and TRBJ1-4): DVKVTQSSRYLVKRTGEKVFLECVQDMDHENMFWYRQDPGLGLRLIYFSYDVKMKEKGDIPEGYSVSREKKERFSLILESASTNQTSMYLCASHWTGAEKLFFGSGTQLSVL.

Many counts were recorded for this clonotype. The chain recombines TRBV7-9 with TRBJ1-1, with TRBD1 as a possible D gene (5 bases). V shed 1 base and J shed 4 bases, with 13 bases lying between them. Germline loops: CDR1 SEHNR, CDR2 FQNEAQ (reference sequence). CDR3 length equals 15 residues. The CDR3 DNA reads TGTGCCAGCAGCTTAGGGCTCCCAGGGCCCACTGAAGCTTTCTTT. As protein: CASSLGLPGPTEAFF.

This chain uses TRBV27 with TRBJ1-5; 10 bases align to TRBD1. This CDR3 has 15 amino acids. Per the germline V gene, CDR1 is MNHEY and CDR2 is SMNVEV (reference sequence). The ends lost 3 bases at V and 5 bases at J; junction bases unmatched: 4. The CDR3, as DNA: TGTGCCAGCAGTTTTACCGGGACAGGGGATCAGCCCCAGCATTTT. Its protein product is CASSFTGTGDQPQHF.

This clonotype came up a few times. A much larger clone differs by one base, so this may be a read error. The V and J genes are TRBV19 and TRBJ2-7; D unclear. This CDR3 contains 13 residues. CDR1 is LNHDA, CDR2 SQIVND, per germline (reference sequence). The CDR3 sequence: CTSSMDSSYEQYF. The CDR3 coding sequence is TGTACCAGTAGTATGGATAGCTCCTACGAGCAGTACTTC.

This clonotype came up many times. The chain couples TRBV30 to TRBJ2-7, with D unclear. V gave up 0 bases and J gave up 1 base, with 13 bases separating them. The CDR3 consists of 15 residues. In germline, CDR1 is GTSNPN, CDR2 SVGIG (reference sequence). The CDR3 region is CAWSVGLFPSYEQYF. The DNA of the CDR3 is TGTGCCTGGAGTGTTGGTTTGTTTCCGTCCTACGAGCAGTACTTC. Drawing the rest from reference TRBV30 and TRBJ2-7, the complete variable domain is SQTIHQWPATLVQPVGSPLSLECTVEGTSNPNLYWYRQAAGRGLQLLFYSVGIGQISSEVPQNLSASRPQDRQFILSSKKLLLSDSGFYLCAWSVGLFPSYEQYFGPGTRLTVT.

The rearrangement joins TRBV6-2 or TRBV6-3 to TRBJ1-6; D ambiguous. The CDR3 consists of 15 residues. V shed 4 bases and J shed 9 bases, with 16 bases lying between them. CDR1 is MNHEY and CDR2 is SVGEGT in the germline V gene. The CDR3 nucleotides are TGTGCCAGCAGTTCCTACCTGGAATGGGGTTCACCCCTCCACTTT. As protein: CASSSYLEWGSPLHF.

This clonotype was observed many times. The chain recombines TRBV10-3 with TRBJ2-7; D is unclear. CDR1 ENHRY and CDR2 SYGVKD come from the germline V gene. The ends were cut back, 5 bases at V and 4 bases at J, with 9 bases in the middle. The CDR3 contains 12 residues. Here the CDR3 DNA reads TGTGCCATCAGTTCGGACGTGTACGAGCAGTACTTC. Translating gives CAISSDVYEQYF.

This clonotype showed up many times. The chain recombines TRBV28 with TRBJ1-3; TRBD1 might be the D (5 bases). The CDR3 runs to 15 residues. Deletions cut 6 bases from V and 0 bases from J, with 12 bases between. From germline, CDR1 is MDHEN and CDR2 SYDVKM. The CDR3 DNA reads as TGTGCCAGCAGCGGGGGACGTGTCTCTGGAAACACCATATATTTT. Translating it yields CASSGGRVSGNTIYF.

This clonotype was detected ten times or more. This chain connects TRBV30 to TRBJ1-2; D is unresolved. V was clipped by 0 bases and J by 7 bases, with 12 bases between them. CDR1 is GTSNPN and CDR2 is SVGIG in the germline V gene (reference sequence). The length of the CDR3 is 13 residues. In nucleotides, the CDR3 is TGTGCCTGGAGTGTCCTTAGGGTCGGTGGCTACACCTTC. Amino acids: CAWSVLRVGGYTF. Full variable domain (remainder filled in from reference TRBV30 and TRBJ1-2): SQTIHQWPATLVQPVGSPLSLECTVEGTSNPNLYWYRQAAGRGLQLLFYSVGIGQISSEVPQNLSASRPQDRQFILSSKKLLLSDSGFYLCAWSVLRVGGYTFGSGTRLTVV.

In DNA form, the CDR3 reads TGTGCCAGCAGCCACGGGAACCGTCCAGAGACCCAGTACTTC. Its translation is CASSHGNRPETQYF. The chain links TRBV11-1 to TRBJ2-5; maybe TRBD2 (5 bases). V dropped 5 bases and J dropped 4 bases, with 14 bases sitting between them. Germline V gene data show CDR1 as SGHAT and CDR2 as FQDESV (reference sequence). The CDR3 runs to 14 residues.

This rearrangement joins TRBV7-6 to TRBJ2-5, with D possibly matching TRBD2 (6 bases). Germline lookup yields CDR1 SGHVS and CDR2 FNYEAQ. The CDR3 is 15 residues long. With 4 bases removed from V and 2 bases from J, the gap between germline ends came to 14 bases. The CDR3 DNA follows: TGTGCCAGCAGCTCAACGGGACTTCTACAAGAGACCCAGTACTTC. As protein: CASSSTGLLQETQYF.

The chain uses TRBV20-1 and TRBJ1-6, with D possibly matching TRBD1 (6 bases). V shed 3 bases and J shed 6 bases, with 18 bases lying between them. CDR3 length: 16 residues. Germline V lookup: CDR1 DFQATT, CDR2 SNEGSKA (reference sequence). The CDR3 is CSAREFRQATNSPLHF. CDR3 nucleotide sequence: TGCAGTGCTAGGGAATTCAGACAGGCGACTAATTCACCCCTCCACTTT.

This clonotype came up many times. The chain recombines TRBV20-1 with TRBJ2-5; D is undetermined. Per the germline V gene, CDR1 is DFQATT and CDR2 is SNEGSKA (reference sequence). The V end lost 0 bases, the J end lost 6 bases, and 5 bases lay between the germline ends. This CDR3 is built from 11 residues. The CDR3, as DNA: TGCAGTGCTAGAGATGGGCAGACCCAGTACTTC. Amino acids: CSARDGQTQYF.

Only a few counts were recorded for this clonotype. The rearrangement links TRBV6-1 to TRBJ2-1, with a possible D match to TRBD2 (6 bases). The CDR3 length is 15 residues. V lost 2 bases to trimming and J lost 6 bases, with 14 bases between them. CDR1 is MNHNS, CDR2 SASEGT, per germline. CDR3 loop: CASSEWGGQGNEQFF. The CDR3, as DNA: TGTGCCAGCAGTGAATGGGGAGGCCAAGGCAATGAGCAGTTCTTC.

This clonotype was seen a few times. A read error may account for a junction end that differs from germline. The V gene is TRBV27, the J gene TRBJ2-7; 10 nucleotides agree with TRBD1. CDR1 is MNHEY and CDR2 is SMNVEV in the germline V gene (reference sequence). This CDR3 is built from 16 residues. CDR3 sequence: CASSQQGQGVFYEQYF. In nucleotides, the CDR3 is TGCGCCAGCAGCCAACAAGGACAGGGGGTTTTCTACGAGCAGTACTTC.

In its sample, this clonotype was seen many times. The genes are TRBV20-1 and TRBJ2-7; D unclear. Trimming left V 2 bases short and J 5 bases short, with 16 bases between. The CDR3 spans 14 residues. The V gene's germline CDR1 is DFQATT and CDR2 SNEGSKA (reference sequence). CDR3 in amino acids: CSARLGVTRNEQYF. CDR3 bases: TGCAGTGCTAGACTCGGAGTAACAAGGAACGAGCAGTACTTC.

This clonotype was found many times. V and J are TRBV7-9 and TRBJ1-2; 10 nucleotides align to TRBD1. The CDR3 runs to 15 residues. V shed 1 base, J shed 4 bases, and the junction held 3 bases outside the gene matches. In germline, CDR1 is SEHNR, CDR2 FQNEAQ (reference sequence). This CDR3 is CASSLVDRGSYGYTF. CDR3 DNA sequence: TGTGCCAGCAGCTTAGTGGACAGGGGGTCCTATGGCTACACCTTC.

This clonotype was picked up many times. V is TRBV6-1 and J is TRBJ1-2, with D possibly matching TRBD1 (6 bases). The CDR3 extends over 13 amino acids. V was cut by 7 bases and J by 2 bases, with 11 bases left in between. The germline gives CDR1 MNHNS, CDR2 SASEGT. In DNA, the CDR3 is TGTGCCAGCAAAGGGGGAGGGAACTATGGCTACACCTTC. This sequence encodes CASKGGGNYGYTF.

In its sample, this clonotype was seen many times. One end of the junction fails to match germline, which may point to a read error. The genes are TRBV5-1 and TRBJ2-7; 7 bases align to TRBD1. The CDR3 spans 14 residues. From germline, CDR1 is SGHRS and CDR2 YFSETQ. This chain's CDR3 is CASSLGGTAREQYF. CDR3 bases: TGCGCCAGCAGTTTGGGTGGGACAGCTCGCGAGCAGTACTTC.

This clonotype was detected ten times or more. V usage is TRBV12-5 and J usage is TRBJ1-1; D is uncertain. Germline-derived CDR1 and CDR2 are LGHNT and FRNRAP. This CDR3 has 14 amino acids. With 2 bases removed from V and 10 bases from J, the gap between germline ends came to 17 bases. The CDR3 sequence: CASGLNEGFLGAFF. CDR3 bases: TGTGCTAGTGGTTTGAATGAAGGTTTTCTCGGAGCTTTCTTT.

The J gene is TRBJ2-5, the V gene TRBV20-1; unclear D gene. The V gene's germline CDR1 is DFQATT and CDR2 SNEGSKA (reference sequence). The ends were cut back, 1 base at V and 3 bases at J, with 9 bases in the middle. This CDR3 is built from 13 residues. The CDR3 here is CSARVSGEETQYF. CDR3 coding DNA: TGCAGTGCTAGAGTTTCGGGCGAAGAGACCCAGTACTTC.

This clonotype has ten or more counts. The genes are TRBV20-1 and TRBJ2-7, with 7 nucleotides matching TRBD1. Per the germline V gene, CDR1 is DFQATT and CDR2 is SNEGSKA (reference sequence). Losses at the gene ends were 5 bases for V and 0 bases for J; bases not matched to a gene: 13. This CDR3 is built from 16 residues. The CDR3 DNA follows: TGCAGTGCTCTGGTAGTGGACAGGAGGAGCTCCTACGAGCAGTACTTC. Amino acids: CSALVVDRRSSYEQYF.

This clonotype was seen repeatedly, ten times or more. The V call is TRBV6-1, the J call TRBJ1-1; 7 nucleotides align to TRBD1. Germline CDR1 is MNHNS and CDR2 is SASEGT. This CDR3 has 16 residues. V lost 6 bases, J lost 1 base, and 11 bases stayed unmatched. CDR3 loop: CASRTRQGVTNTEAFF. The DNA for the CDR3 is TGTGCCAGCAGAACACGACAGGGTGTGACGAACACTGAAGCTTTCTTT.

This clonotype appeared many times. V is TRBV20-1 and J is TRBJ2-7; D is unclear. Germline V gene lookup returns CDR1 DFQATT and CDR2 SNEGSKA (reference sequence). V lost 1 base and J lost 0, with 13 bases in between. The CDR3 loop spans 15 amino acids. The CDR3 DNA reads as TGCAGTGCTAGAGCCCTGGACGGGCTCTCCTACGAGCAGTACTTC. It translates to CSARALDGLSYEQYF.

This clonotype was seen many times. The junction and the germline gene differ at one end; a read error may be behind it. The CDR3 loop reads CASSLGTSGRLSYNEQFF. The CDR3 bases are TGTGCCAGCAGCTTGGGGACTAGCGGGAGGCTTTCCTACAATGAACAGTTCTTC. The chain links TRBV7-9 to TRBJ2-1, with 15 positions matching TRBD2. The CDR3 consists of 18 residues. Germline V gene sequence: CDR1 SEHNR, CDR2 FQNEAQ (reference sequence).

Concerning this clonotype: One end of the junction fails to match germline, which may point to a read error. V is TRBV10-2 and J is TRBJ1-1; 8 bases line up with TRBD1. The germline V gene encodes CDR1 WSHSY and CDR2 SAAADI. The CDR3 sequence is 14 residues long. CDR3 residues: CAGSGQGALTEAFF. As DNA, the CDR3 is TGCGCCGGCAGTGGGCAGGGGGCGCTCACTGAAGCTTTCTTT.